Described below is a single T cell receptor (beta chain) sequence and its context. The antigen is unknown. Sequenced by immunoSEQ multiplex PCR; TCRdb stores in-frame clones only, minus some. In the table there are over 60,000 clones, 75% to 95% of which are singletons. J was trimmed by 1 base and V by 4 bases; bases with no gene match: 11. Germline-derived CDR1 and CDR2 are SGHTA and FQGNSA. The CDR3 spans 17 residues. This sample stems from a study of siplizumab effects on memory and regulatory T cells. Study results and limitations: A naive or memory phenotype could not be assigned to roughly 80-97% of the proliferating CD4+ or CD8+ clones. A mean of approximately 70% of mappable alloreactive CD4+ clones were Treg-derived with siplizumab, compared with about 30% in controls. Naive T cells looked more diverse than memory cells, and they looked like major contributors to the alloresponse.

Sequences were obtained from CD8+ T cells sorted from blood. The V call is TRBV7-2, the J call TRBJ1-2, with TRBD1 matching 8 bases. The sequence derives from a human donor in good health. The DNA for the CDR3 is TGTGCCAGCAGCTCCGGGGAGGACAGGGTTTTTAACTATGGCTACACCTTC. It encodes CASSSGEDRVFNYGYTF.